The rows below give T cell receptor beta chains drawn from one sample of a study of PD-1 blockade in mismatch repair-deficient tumors. Assay used: immunoSEQ multiplex PCR; TCRdb lists only in-frame clones, some missing. The table has around 38,000 clones, about four fifths seen once. Sequenced here: peripheral blood, sampled 4 weeks after starting pembrolizumab. These TCRs come from an adult with mismatch repair-deficient cancer. The CDR3 runs from the conserved cysteine through the conserved F or W. A D gene is named only where the DNA matches it firmly.

J: TRBJ2-5; V: TRBV28; D: -; CDR3: CASSFSASSQYF
J: TRBJ1-1; V: TRBV30; D: TRBD1; CDR3: CAWSETGRYTEAFF
J: TRBJ2-3; V: TRBV6-4; D: TRBD2; CDR3: CASSASGTDTQYF
J: TRBJ2-3; V: TRBV9; D: -; CDR3: CASSVNVPDTQYF
J: TRBJ2-7; V: TRBV10-3; D: -; CDR3: CAISEGWRDNPILYEQYF
J: TRBJ2-1; V: TRBV7-2; D: TRBD2; CDR3: CASRPLAGGRNEQFF
J: TRBJ1-5; V: TRBV4-1; D: -; CDR3: CASSQAYTDNQPQHF
J: TRBJ2-3; V: TRBV7-9; D: -; CDR3: CASSRASTDTQYF
J: TRBJ1-1; V: TRBV7-2; D: -; CDR3: CASSLDATRANTEAFF
J: TRBJ2-7; V: TRBV28; D: -; CDR3: CASSFLATAPYEQYF